A selection of T cell receptor beta chains follows, all from one sample in a study of T cell repertoires in cytomegalovirus infection. TCRdb independently ran MiXCR on the reads; one entry per CDR3 protein. The table includes 270,000 or so distinct CDR3 sequences, over 15% detected once. Sequenced: CD8+ T cells from PBMCs. Source of these receptors: a human donor in good health (CMV status not recorded). Some clones in this sample may be carry-over from other donors' samples. Both conserved end residues are part of each CDR3. D genes are given only for firm matches. Clone size, where shown, is once, few, many, or a class for clones that have expanded.

abundance | d_gene | j_gene | v_gene | CDR3aa | CDR3nt
many | TRBD1 | TRBJ2-5 | TRBV7-9 | CASSPRDRAVETQYF | TGTGCCAGCAGCCCCCGGGACAGGGCGGTAGAGACCCAGTACTTC
many | - | TRBJ2-2 | TRBV12-3/TRBV12-4 | CASAPAGELFF | TGTGCCAGCGCGCCAGCCGGGGAGCTGTTTTTT
few | - | TRBJ2-7 | TRBV2 | CASSEADGYEQYF | TGTGCCAGCAGTGAAGCCGACGGGTACGAGCAGTACTTC
few | TRBD2 | TRBJ2-3 | TRBV20-1 | CSAGYGGGAPDTQYF | TGCAGTGCCGGATATGGCGGGGGGGCCCCAGATACGCAGTATTTT
- | - | TRBJ2-7 | TRBV7-2 | CASSFFPSYEQYF | TGTGCCAGCAGCTTTTTCCCGTCCTACGAGCAGTACTTC
many | - | TRBJ1-1 | TRBV7-6 | CASSLALETTEAFF | TGTGCCAGCAGCTTAGCGCTGGAGACCACTGAAGCTTTCTTT
many | TRBD2 | TRBJ2-3 | TRBV7-8 | CASRTDPRGGLDTQYF | TGTGCCAGCAGGACCGACCCCCGGGGGGGCTTAGATACGCAGTATTTT
- | - | TRBJ2-3 | TRBV24-1 | CATSDLPDRRRTDTQYF | TGTGCCACCAGTGATTTACCGGATCGCCGACGCACAGATACGCAGTATTTT
many | - | TRBJ2-7 | TRBV2 | CASSPQARSSYEQYF | TGTGCCAGCAGTCCTCAAGCGAGAAGCTCCTACGAGCAGTACTTC
many | TRBD1 | TRBJ2-7 | TRBV7-6 | CASSAIGQGASSEQYF | TGTGCCAGCAGCGCGATCGGACAGGGGGCTTCTAGCGAGCAGTACTTC
few | - | TRBJ2-7 | TRBV4-2 | CASSQDLETPSYEQYF | TGTGCCAGCAGCCAAGATTTAGAGACACCTTCCTACGAGCAGTACTTC
- | - | TRBJ1-5 | TRBV5-1 | CASSPGVDGNQPQHF | TGCGCCAGCAGCCCGGGTGTTGACGGCAATCAGCCCCAGCATTTT
- | TRBD2 | TRBJ2-5 | TRBV2 | CASSGTGTSGGQRETQYF | TGTGCCAGCAGTGGCACGGGGACTAGCGGGGGCCAGCGAGAGACCCAGTACTTC
many | - | TRBJ1-5 | TRBV5-6 | CASSSGGYSNQPQHF | TGTGCCAGCAGCTCTGGTGGTTATAGCAATCAGCCCCAGCATTTT
- | - | TRBJ1-3 | TRBV7-2 | CASSLSSGVRNGNTIYF | TGTGCCAGCAGCTTGAGTTCCGGCGTGAGGAATGGAAACACCATATATTTT
many | TRBD1 | TRBJ2-3 | TRBV7-2 | CASSPEWTGSTDTQYF | TGTGCCAGCAGCCCGGAGTGGACAGGAAGCACAGATACGCAGTATTTT
few | - | TRBJ2-1 | TRBV4-2 | CASSQTPGQTNEQFF | TGTGCCAGCAGCCAAACCCCTGGACAGACCAATGAGCAGTTCTTC
few | - | TRBJ2-7 | TRBV5-1 | CASSSPGVIEQYF | TGCGCCAGCAGCTCCCCCGGGGTGATCGAGCAGTACTTC
- | - | TRBJ2-7 | TRBV18 | CASSPIWDSSYEQYF | TGTGCCAGCTCCCCCATATGGGACTCTTCCTACGAGCAGTACTTC
- | - | TRBJ2-7 | TRBV6-8 | CASSYSGWGSYEQYF | TGTGCCAGCAGTTACTCGGGGTGGGGCTCCTACGAGCAGTACTTC
many | - | TRBJ2-7 | TRBV4-1 | CASSHGSGIYEQYF | TGCGCCAGCAGCCATGGGTCAGGGATCTACGAGCAGTACTTC
few | - | TRBJ2-7 | TRBV27 | CASSFSGLFPYEQYF | TGTGCCAGCAGTTTCAGTGGACTATTCCCCTACGAGCAGTACTTC
- | - | TRBJ2-3 | TRBV25-1 | CASSEWFQGPTDTQYF | TGTGCCAGCAGTGAATGGTTTCAGGGACCGACAGATACGCAGTATTTT
- | TRBD1 | TRBJ1-5 | TRBV7-9 | CASSKQGANQPQHF | TGTGCCAGCAGCAAACAGGGGGCGAATCAGCCCCAGCATTTT
- | - | TRBJ2-2 | TRBV28 | CASRLVTGELFF | TGTGCCAGCAGACTTGTCACCGGGGAGCTGTTTTTT
- | TRBD1 | TRBJ2-3 | TRBV7-8 | CASSEDRGRTDTQYF | TGTGCCAGCAGCGAAGACAGGGGACGCACAGATACGCAGTATTTT
- | - | TRBJ2-5 | TRBV29-1 | CSVEEELRETQYF | TGCAGCGTTGAAGAAGAACTACGAGAGACCCAGTACTTC
- | TRBD1 | TRBJ2-7 | TRBV20-1 | CSAPTGVNEQYF | TGCAGTGCACCTACAGGGGTGAACGAGCAGTACTTC
few | - | TRBJ2-1 | TRBV25-1 | CASSESTYNEQFF | TGTGCCAGCAGTGAATCAACCTACAATGAGCAGTTCTTC
many | - | TRBJ1-5 | TRBV11-2 | CASSHGVGNQPQHF | TGTGCCAGCAGCCACGGGGTCGGCAATCAGCCCCAGCATTTT
few | TRBD2 | TRBJ2-3 | TRBV6-4 | CASSDWGTSGTDTQYF | TGTGCCAGCAGTGACTGGGGGACTAGTGGCACAGATACGCAGTATTTT
- | - | TRBJ2-1 | TRBV7-6 | CASSTGHFNEQFF | TGTGCCAGCAGCACGGGACATTTCAATGAGCAGTTCTTC
many | - | TRBJ2-2 | TRBV7-2 | CASSISPKLTGELFF | TGTGCCAGCAGCATTTCTCCTAAACTCACCGGGGAGCTGTTTTTT
few | TRBD2 | TRBJ2-1 | TRBV12-3/TRBV12-4 | CASSSLAGEYNEQFF | TGTGCCAGCAGTTCTCTAGCGGGGGAGTACAATGAGCAGTTCTTC